This T cell receptor beta chain was sequenced in a study of T cell changes during pregnancy in multiple sclerosis. The CDR3 totals 15 residues. The junction had 1 base not matched to a gene; V was cut back by 0 bases and J by 6 bases. The germline V gene encodes CDR1 SGDLS and CDR2 YYNGEE. Sequenced by immunoSEQ multiplex PCR; TCRdb stores in-frame clones only, minus some. The table shows tens of thousands of clones, with 85% to 95% occurring only once. This clone was recorded a few times. This clonotype was sampled from a female donor in good health, enrolled as a control in a pregnancy study. The chain uses TRBV9 and TRBJ1-6, with TRBD1 matching 9 bases. The input for sequencing was peripheral blood, taken in the third trimester of pregnancy. In DNA, the CDR3 is TGTGCCAGCAGCGTAGAGGGACAGGGTAATTCACCCCTCCACTTT. Its translation is CASSVEGQGNSPLHF.